These 30 T cell receptor beta chains share one sample of origin, sequenced in a study of shared clonotypes between healthy human individuals. The protocol was immunoSEQ multiplex PCR, while the TCRdb copy is restricted to in-frame clones and leaves out a portion. This table has roughly 1,100,000 clones, about 74% appearing once. The specimen was memory CD4+ T cells sorted from blood. Subset meaning: CD45RA-negative fraction. The receptor set was obtained from a man younger than 35 in good health.

The chain carries TRBV29-1 and TRBJ2-7; TRBD1 might be the D (5 bases). The CDR3 runs 12 residues. In germline, CDR1 is SQVTM, CDR2 ANQGSEA. V shed 4 bases and J shed 3 bases, with 10 bases lying between them. The CDR3 protein is CSVGQGGYEQYF. CDR3 DNA: TGCAGCGTTGGGCAGGGCGGCTACGAGCAGTACTTC.

This clone was recorded a few times. The CDR3 loop is CASSSGTSDGYTF. The DNA for the CDR3 is TGTGCCAGCAGTTCCGGGACGAGTGATGGCTACACCTTC. The chain recombines TRBV27 with TRBJ1-2, with D tentatively TRBD1 (5 bases). The CDR3 sequence is 13 residues long. V lost 4 bases to trimming and J lost 6 bases, with 12 bases between them. CDR1 is MNHEY, CDR2 SMNVEV, per germline (reference sequence).

The V call is TRBV6-1, the J call TRBJ2-7; 12 positions agree with TRBD1. V shed 6 bases, J shed 6 bases, and the junction held 6 bases outside the gene matches. CDR1 and CDR2 from the germline V gene are MNHNS and SASEGT. The CDR3 runs 14 residues. This chain's CDR3 is CASRGTGGKIEQYF. Here the CDR3 DNA reads TGTGCCAGCAGGGGGACAGGGGGCAAGATCGAGCAGTACTTC.

This clone was picked up a small number of times. V usage is TRBV29-1 and J usage is TRBJ1-5; 9 bases match TRBD1. V gave up 4 bases and J gave up 2 bases; unmatched junction bases: 18. The CDR3 totals 19 residues. Germline values: CDR1 SQVTM, CDR2 ANQGSEA. DNA of the CDR3: TGCAGCGTTGGGGGATACCGGGACAGGGAAGGTTATGGCAATCAGCCCCAGCATTTT. It translates to CSVGGYRDREGYGNQPQHF.

The chain is built from TRBV5-4 and TRBJ2-3; D is ambiguous. The CDR3 has 13 residues. Trimming left V 3 bases short and J 1 base short, with 6 bases between. Germline values: CDR1 SGHNT, CDR2 YYREEE (reference sequence). CDR3 bases: TGTGCCAGCAGCTCCCAGCGCACAGATACGCAGTATTTT. Amino acid sequence: CASSSQRTDTQYF. The variable domain in full, with the rest retrieved from reference TRBV5-4 and TRBJ2-3, is ETGVTQSPTHLIKTRGQQVTLRCSSQSGHNTVSWYQQALGQGPQFIFQYYREEENGRGNFPPRFSGLQFPNYSSELNVNALELDDSALYLCASSSQRTDTQYFGPGTRLTVL.

V and J are TRBV11-2 and TRBJ2-1, with D uncertain. CDR3 length: 12 amino acids. Germline V gene data show CDR1 as SGHAT and CDR2 as FQNNGV. The ends were cut back, 0 bases at V and 5 bases at J, with 2 bases in the middle. The CDR3 bases are TGTGCCAGCAGCTTAGATCACAATGAGCAGTTCTTC. Translated, it gives CASSLDHNEQFF.

This clone has only one observation. This chain joins TRBV6-1 and TRBJ1-5; D may be TRBD1 (5 bases). Per germline, CDR1 MNHNS and CDR2 SASEGT. The CDR3 contains 15 residues. Trimming removed 6 bases at V and 0 bases at J, with 12 bases between. CDR3 nucleotide sequence: TGTGCCAGCAGCCAACAGGAAAATAGCAATCAGCCCCAGCATTTT. Translating it yields CASSQQENSNQPQHF.

J is TRBJ1-4 and V is TRBV10-3; 10 bases align to TRBD1. Germline CDR1 and CDR2: ENHRY and SYGVKD. V was clipped by 0 bases and J by 3 bases; unmatched bases: 1. This CDR3 contains 16 residues. Here the CDR3 DNA reads TGTGCCATCAGTGAGTCGGGGACAGGGGCTAATGAAAAACTGTTTTTT. Its translation is CAISESGTGANEKLFF.

The chain uses TRBV5-5 and TRBJ1-6; D is uncertain. The CDR3 runs 14 residues. Trimming removed 2 bases at V and 10 bases at J, with 13 bases between. The germline V gene has CDR1 SGHKS and CDR2 YYEKEE (reference sequence). The CDR3 nucleotides are TGTGCCAGCAGCTTAGCCGGGTTTGGGTCACCCCTCCACTTT. This codes for CASSLAGFGSPLHF.

The V call is TRBV28, the J call TRBJ1-1, with D maybe TRBD1 (5 bases). Germline V CDR1 and CDR2: MDHEN, SYDVKM. The CDR3 is made up of 13 amino acids. With 6 bases removed from V and 10 bases from J, the gap between germline ends came to 18 bases. The CDR3, as DNA: TGTGCCAGCAGCTTGTCAGGGAAGGGGCGAGCTTTCTTT. Amino acid sequence: CASSLSGKGRAFF.

This chain links TRBV30 with TRBJ2-1; TRBD2 matches at 8 bases. V was clipped by 6 bases and J by 6 bases; unmatched bases: 7. Germline V gene lookup returns CDR1 GTSNPN and CDR2 SVGIG (reference sequence). This CDR3 spans 13 amino acids. CDR3 in amino acids: CACPGGAPNEQFF. The CDR3 region has the DNA TGTGCCTGCCCCGGGGGGGCCCCCAATGAGCAGTTCTTC.

The chain recombines TRBV7-2 with TRBJ1-1; maybe TRBD1 (5 bases). CDR3 length: 13 residues. CDR1 and CDR2 from the germline V gene are SGHTA and FQGNSA. V shed 4 bases and J shed 7 bases, with 13 bases lying between them. CDR3 protein: CASSSVGAGEAFF. CDR3 coding DNA: TGTGCCAGCAGCTCAGTCGGGGCAGGTGAAGCTTTCTTT. Full variable domain (remainder filled in from reference TRBV7-2 and TRBJ1-1): GAGVSQSPSNKVTEKGKDVELRCDPISGHTALYWYRQSLGQGLEFLIYFQGNSAPDKSGLPSDRFSAERTGGSVSTLTIQRTQQEDSAVYLCASSSVGAGEAFFGQGTRLTVV.

V usage is TRBV5-4 and J usage is TRBJ2-5; D unclear. The V end lost 1 base, the J end lost 2 bases, and 3 bases lay between the germline ends. From germline, CDR1 is SGHNT and CDR2 YYREEE (reference sequence). The CDR3 sequence is 12 residues long. CDR3 sequence (DNA): TGTGCCAGCAGCTTGTGGCAAGAGACCCAGTACTTC. It translates to CASSLWQETQYF.

The chain links TRBV5-4 to TRBJ2-2; 9 bases are shared with TRBD1. Trimming cost V 3 bases and J 6 bases; bases outside gene matches: 9. This CDR3 comprises 16 residues. Looked up from germline, CDR1 is SGHNT and CDR2 is YYREEE (reference sequence). The CDR3 sequence is CASSWRGQGTPGELFF. CDR3 coding DNA: TGTGCCAGCAGCTGGCGGGGACAGGGTACACCCGGGGAGCTGTTTTTT.

This clone was picked up a small number of times. The rearrangement joins TRBV30 to TRBJ1-1; 9 bases are a match to TRBD1. The germline CDR1 and CDR2 sequences are GTSNPN and SVGIG (reference sequence). The CDR3 runs to 15 residues. V trimming: 0 bases; J trimming: 9 bases; junction bases outside the gene matches: 11. DNA for the CDR3: TGTGCCTGGAGTGTAAGTTACGGGACAGGGAAAAAAGCTTTCTTT. This codes for CAWSVSYGTGKKAFF.

This clone was counted a single time. The chain uses TRBV6-1 and TRBJ2-2, with a possible D match to TRBD1 (7 bases). The germline V gene has CDR1 MNHNS and CDR2 SASEGT. V gave up 8 bases and J gave up 3 bases, with 13 bases separating them. The CDR3 is 14 residues long. This CDR3 is CASQSRGDTGELFF. In nucleotides, the CDR3 is TGTGCCAGCCAGAGCAGGGGGGACACCGGGGAGCTGTTTTTT.

The V call is TRBV5-1, the J call TRBJ2-5, with D tentatively TRBD1 or TRBD2 (5 bases each). The J call may be in error: the DNA end matches TRBJ2-7 better. The V gene's germline CDR1 is SGHRS and CDR2 YFSETQ. This CDR3 spans 15 amino acids. The CDR3 nucleotides are TGCGCCAGCAGCTTGGATTTTTTGGGACCCTACGAGCAGTACTTC. It translates to CASSLDFLGPYEQYF.

DNA of the CDR3: TGTGCCAGCTCACGTTTGAGGGGCCCCAACGAGCAGTACTTC. Translation gives CASSRLRGPNEQYF. This chain uses TRBV18 with TRBJ2-7; D may correspond to TRBD1 or TRBD2 (5 bases each). V was pared by 4 bases and J by 5 bases, with 15 bases between. CDR1 KGHSH and CDR2 LQKENI come from the germline V gene. The CDR3 sequence is 14 residues long.

The CDR3: CASSQMAGGHNEQFF. In DNA form, the CDR3 reads TGTGCCAGCAGCCAGATGGCCGGGGGACACAATGAGCAGTTCTTC. This chain links TRBV7-9 with TRBJ2-1; tentatively, D is TRBD2 (6 bases). The CDR3 contains 15 residues. CDR1 SEHNR and CDR2 FQNEAQ come from the germline V gene (reference sequence). Deletions cut 5 bases from V and 5 bases from J, with 16 bases between.

V gene TRBV30 combines with J gene TRBJ1-2; D gene uncertain. This CDR3 is 14 amino acids long. Trimming pared 0 bases from V and 8 bases from J, leaving 16 bases between. The germline gives CDR1 GTSNPN, CDR2 SVGIG (reference sequence). The CDR3: CAWSVLSRVGGYTF. The CDR3, as DNA: TGTGCCTGGAGTGTACTATCTAGGGTCGGCGGCTACACCTTC. The entire variable domain, with the rest obtained from reference TRBV30 and TRBJ1-2, is as follows: SQTIHQWPATLVQPVGSPLSLECTVEGTSNPNLYWYRQAAGRGLQLLFYSVGIGQISSEVPQNLSASRPQDRQFILSSKKLLLSDSGFYLCAWSVLSRVGGYTFGSGTRLTVV.

V is TRBV30 and J is TRBJ1-1; D unclear. This CDR3 region has 11 residues. V was cut by 3 bases and J by 8 bases, with 10 bases left in between. Germline V gene sequence: CDR1 GTSNPN, CDR2 SVGIG (reference sequence). DNA for the CDR3: TGTGCCTGGAGGCGTGCCCCAGAAGCTTTCTTT. It translates to CAWRRAPEAFF.

The V call is TRBV7-2, the J call TRBJ1-4, with 9 bases that match TRBD1. Germline lookup yields CDR1 SGHTA and CDR2 FQGNSA. The CDR3 covers 14 residues. With V trimmed by 5 bases and J by 14 bases, 12 bases remained unmatched. CDR3 sequence (DNA): TGTGCCAGCAGCCCCGGGGACAGGGACGGGGGGCTGTTTTTT. Translation: CASSPGDRDGGLFF.

The chain couples TRBV18 to TRBJ2-7, with TRBD1 matching 9 bases. This CDR3 comprises 14 residues. CDR1 and CDR2 from the germline V gene are KGHSH and LQKENI. The junction had 8 bases not matched to a gene; V was cut back by 5 bases and J by 6 bases. In nucleotides, the CDR3 is TGTGCCAGCTCATCACAAACAGGGGGCGCCGAGCAGTACTTC. The encoded protein is CASSSQTGGAEQYF.

V gene TRBV4-3 combines with J gene TRBJ2-7; 10 nucleotides agree with TRBD2. Trimming at V came to 1 base and at J to 4 bases, leaving 4 bases not matched to a gene. The CDR3 length is 15 residues. Looked up from germline, CDR1 is LGHNA and CDR2 is YSLEER. CDR3 in amino acids: CASSQVVAGGYEQYF. CDR3 in DNA: TGCGCCAGCAGCCAAGTTGTAGCGGGAGGTTACGAGCAGTACTTC.

This clone was counted only a few times. The chain uses TRBV11-2 and TRBJ2-7, with TRBD2 as a possible D gene (6 bases). The V and J ends lost 2 bases and 2 bases respectively, with 10 bases between them. The CDR3 extends over 14 amino acids. Germline V lookup: CDR1 SGHAT, CDR2 FQNNGV. In DNA form, the CDR3 reads TGTGCCAGCAGCTTAAGGCGGGATACCTACGAGCAGTACTTC. It codes for CASSLRRDTYEQYF.

The chain uses TRBV10-2 and TRBJ1-2; 9 nucleotides agree with TRBD1. This CDR3 is built from 14 residues. Trimming at V came to 7 bases and at J to 5 bases, leaving 8 bases not matched to a gene. Germline CDR1 is WSHSY and CDR2 is SAAADI. The CDR3 here is CASTTGQGAYGYTF. The CDR3 bases are TGCGCCAGCACGACGGGACAGGGAGCGTATGGCTACACCTTC.

This clone came up a few times. This chain uses TRBV6-6 with TRBJ1-1; D is perhaps TRBD1 (6 bases). Germline V gene data show CDR1 as MNHNY and CDR2 as SVGAGI (reference sequence). The CDR3 has 13 amino acids. Trimming cost V 5 bases and J 5 bases, with 12 bases left between them. The CDR3 is CASSPRGKTEAFF. CDR3 bases: TGTGCCAGCAGTCCTAGGGGGAAGACTGAAGCTTTCTTT.

This clone was observed a handful of times. This sequence joins TRBV29-1 and TRBJ1-2; D perhaps matches TRBD1 (6 bases). The CDR3 extends over 12 amino acids. CDR1 and CDR2 (germline): SQVTM, ANQGSEA. V was pared by 2 bases and J by 10 bases, with 14 bases between. In nucleotides, the CDR3 is TGCAGCGTTGAAATCGTACAGGGCCCCTACACCTTC. Translating it yields CSVEIVQGPYTF.

This chain connects TRBV7-2 to TRBJ2-1; TRBD2 might be the D (5 bases). Germline CDR1 SGHTA, CDR2 FQGNSA. This CDR3 has 14 amino acids. V gave up 6 bases and J gave up 5 bases, with 14 bases separating them. In nucleotides, the CDR3 is TGTGCCAGCAGTTTGGCGAAGCGGCACAATGAGCAGTTCTTC. It encodes CASSLAKRHNEQFF. Combining the CDR3 with reference TRBV7-2 and TRBJ2-1 gives the whole variable domain GAGVSQSPSNKVTEKGKDVELRCDPISGHTALYWYRQSLGQGLEFLIYFQGNSAPDKSGLPSDRFSAERTGGSVSTLTIQRTQQEDSAVYLCASSLAKRHNEQFFGPGTRLTVL.

This chain joins TRBV2 and TRBJ1-5; 10 bases match TRBD1. Germline V gene data show CDR1 as SNHLY and CDR2 as FYNNEI. The CDR3 has 16 residues. V lost 4 bases and J lost 0; bases outside the gene matches: 3. CDR3 sequence (DNA): TGTGCCAGCAGTGGACAGGGGGCTGATAGCAATCAGCCCCAGCATTTT. Its translation is CASSGQGADSNQPQHF.